The 14 T cell receptor beta chains below all came from one sample that was sequenced in a study of response to subunit inactivated influenza vaccine. TCRdb re-called the RT-PCR reads through MiXCR, storing one row per CDR3 protein. The data hold under 750,000 distinct CDR3 sequences, with approximately 12% observed a single time. The starting material was PBMCs from blood, obtained on the day of vaccination. These receptors were taken from a man aged 50-60 years who received an inactivated influenza vaccine.

This chain links TRBV11-2 with TRBJ2-5; 12 bases map to TRBD2. Trimming removed 0 bases from V and 0 bases from J; junction bases left unmatched: 5. The CDR3 loop spans 18 amino acids. Per germline, CDR1 SGHAT and CDR2 FQNNGV. CDR3 amino acids: CASSLEGGTSGYQETQYF. DNA for the CDR3: TGTGCCAGCAGCTTAGAGGGGGGGACTAGCGGGTACCAAGAGACCCAGTACTTC.

The rearrangement links TRBV28 to TRBJ1-3; no reliable D call. The germline V and J ends were trimmed by 6 bases and 0 bases, with 9 bases remaining between them. Germline V CDR1 and CDR2: MDHEN, SYDVKM. This CDR3 contains 14 residues. The CDR3 DNA reads TGTGCCAGCAGCTACTCGAGCTCTGGAAACACCATATATTTT. This codes for CASSYSSSGNTIYF.

The rearrangement joins TRBV3-1 to TRBJ1-6, with D uncertain. Germline V gives CDR1 LGHDT, CDR2 YNNKEL (reference sequence). The CDR3 runs to 16 residues. V lost 4 bases, J lost 9 bases, and 19 bases lay in between. CDR3 sequence (DNA): TGTGCCAGCAGCCGCAAGAGGGCTGAGCTTGGTTCACCCCTCCACTTT. This gives the protein CASSRKRAELGSPLHF.

The chain employs TRBV27 and TRBJ2-7, with 7 positions matching TRBD2. The CDR3 covers 13 residues. The ends lost 8 bases at V and 7 bases at J; junction bases unmatched: 11. Germline CDR1 and CDR2: MNHEY and SMNVEV (reference sequence). The CDR3 loop reads CASQRGRGREQYF. The CDR3, as DNA: TGTGCCAGCCAGCGGGGCCGGGGGAGAGAGCAGTACTTC.

This clonotype was observed a handful of times. The chain recombines TRBV9 with TRBJ2-2; 8 bases are a match to TRBD1. V gave up 1 base and J gave up 1 base; unmatched junction bases: 3. This CDR3 region has 16 residues. The germline gives CDR1 SGDLS, CDR2 YYNGEE. The CDR3 here is CASSVTGTGNTGELFF. CDR3 nucleotide sequence: TGTGCCAGCAGCGTAACCGGGACAGGGAACACCGGGGAGCTGTTTTTT.

This clonotype came up a few times. CDR3 sequence reads: CASSSWDAPYNEQFF. DNA for the CDR3: TGTGCCAGCAGCTCCTGGGACGCCCCCTACAATGAGCAGTTCTTC. The V call is TRBV7-2, the J call TRBJ2-1; D tentatively fits TRBD1 or TRBD2 (5 bases each). The CDR3 totals 15 residues. The V and J ends lost 4 bases and 2 bases respectively, with 12 bases between them. Germline CDR1 SGHTA, CDR2 FQGNSA.

V gene TRBV7-9 combines with J gene TRBJ2-1; D gene unclear. The CDR3 loop spans 16 amino acids. The germline V gene has CDR1 SEHNR and CDR2 FQNEAQ (reference sequence). V lost 1 base and J 8 bases, leaving 18 bases between the germline ends. CDR3 sequence (DNA): TGTGCCAGCAGCTTAGGTGTGAGGCCAGCTACAGATGAGCAGTTCTTC. This encodes CASSLGVRPATDEQFF. The entire variable domain, with the rest obtained from reference TRBV7-9 and TRBJ2-1, is as follows: DTGVSQNPRHKITKRGQNVTFRCDPISEHNRLYWYRQTLGQGPEFLTYFQNEAQLEKSRLLSDRFSAERPKGSFSTLEIQRTEQGDSAMYLCASSLGVRPATDEQFFGPGTRLTVL.

This clonotype was observed at least ten times. The chain couples TRBV7-2 to TRBJ2-7, with D tentatively TRBD1 (5 bases). The CDR3 runs 15 residues. With 1 base removed from V and 2 bases from J, the gap between germline ends came to 12 bases. The V gene's germline CDR1 is SGHTA and CDR2 FQGNSA. The chain's CDR3 is CASSLEGPPTYEQYF. The CDR3 nucleotides are TGTGCCAGCAGCTTAGAGGGGCCACCCACCTACGAGCAGTACTTC.

The chain combines TRBV12-3 or TRBV12-4 with TRBJ1-1, with D uncertain. Trimming removed 6 bases at V and 1 base at J, with 12 bases between. This CDR3 spans 14 amino acids. The CDR3 sequence: CASRERTQNTEAFF. In DNA form, the CDR3 reads TGTGCCAGCAGGGAACGGACCCAGAACACTGAAGCTTTCTTT.

This clonotype was detected ten times or more. The CDR3 region has the DNA TGTGCCAGCAGCTTAGGCCCAAGGGACTTCGAGCAGTACTTC. Translating gives CASSLGPRDFEQYF. J is TRBJ2-7 and V is TRBV7-2; possible D gene TRBD2, 6 bases. The CDR3 totals 14 residues. Trimming removed 1 base from V and 6 bases from J, with 13 bases in between. Germline V gene data show CDR1 as SGHTA and CDR2 as FQGNSA.

This clonotype was counted only a few times. The chain has TRBV10-3 and TRBJ2-2; 10 nucleotides match TRBD2. V was pared by 3 bases and J by 3 bases, with 7 bases of the junction left unmatched. Germline CDR1 and CDR2: ENHRY and SYGVKD. The CDR3 extends over 17 amino acids. The CDR3 spells CAISEVRLAGDTGELFF. The CDR3 nucleotides read TGTGCCATCAGTGAAGTGAGGCTAGCGGGAGACACCGGGGAGCTGTTTTTT.

The V and J genes are TRBV29-1 and TRBJ2-1; TRBD1 or TRBD2 may be the D gene (6 bases each). V was clipped by 4 bases and J by 5 bases, with 12 bases between them. The CDR3 runs 13 residues. CDR1 SQVTM and CDR2 ANQGSEA come from the germline V gene. CDR3 DNA sequence: TGCAGCGTTGCGGGGGCTTGGGACAATGAGCAGTTCTTC. Translation: CSVAGAWDNEQFF.

The chain carries TRBV12-3 or TRBV12-4 and TRBJ1-1; no reliable D call. CDR3 length equals 14 residues. Trimming pared 3 bases from V and 0 bases from J, leaving 8 bases between. CDR3 sequence (DNA): TGTGCCAGCAGTTTTGTGGGCATGAACACTGAAGCTTTCTTT. Protein sequence: CASSFVGMNTEAFF.

The genes are TRBV28 and TRBJ2-7; D not resolved. The CDR3 totals 12 residues. Trimming pared 6 bases from V and 6 bases from J, leaving 12 bases between. CDR1 is MDHEN and CDR2 is SYDVKM in the germline V gene. CDR3: CASRMANSEQYF. CDR3 coding DNA: TGTGCCAGCAGAATGGCCAATTCCGAGCAGTACTTC.